The 6 T cell receptor beta chains given below trace back to one sample, sequenced in a study of cytomegalovirus exposure and HLA in healthy donors (dated by TCRdb to about 2017). Library preparation was by the immunoSEQ multiplex PCR assay. For the multiplex PCR, a mixture combining 60 forward primers for TCR Vbeta segments and 13 reverse primers for TCR Jbeta segments was used. The table was pulled from immuneACCESS by TCRdb, which kept in-frame rearrangements only. Such tables lose some clones; where checked, under half of the loss comes from unresolved V genes, and the rest has no known cause. The sample yields around 150,000 clones; around nine tenths were counted once. The leading ten clones occupy around 0.93% of the sample. The source material was PBMCs. The receptors were gathered from a woman aged 30 to 39 in good health and CMV-seronegative.

The chain joins TRBV5-1 to TRBJ2-7; D is uncertain. With 2 bases removed from V and 0 bases from J, the gap between germline ends came to 12 bases. Germline V lookup: CDR1 SGHRS, CDR2 YFSETQ. The CDR3 runs 15 residues. DNA of the CDR3: TGCGCCAGCAGCTTAATCACAGAGAGCTCCTACGAGCAGTACTTC. Translated: CASSLITESSYEQYF.

This clone was counted once. The chain links TRBV28 to TRBJ2-6; the D gene is possibly TRBD1 (6 bases). The V gene's germline CDR1 is MDHEN and CDR2 SYDVKM. V was pared by 3 bases and J by 0 bases, with 15 bases between. The CDR3 contains 18 residues. In nucleotides, the CDR3 is TGTGCCAGCAGTTTCCCGACAGGAAGAGACTCTGGGGCCAACGTCCTGACTTTC. Its translation: CASSFPTGRDSGANVLTF.

The chain uses TRBV28 and TRBJ2-7; TRBD2 is a possible D gene (6 bases). Per the germline V gene, CDR1 is MDHEN and CDR2 is SYDVKM. Between the trimmed V and J ends, which lost 5 bases and 2 bases, there was a span of 19 bases. The CDR3 spans 16 residues. The CDR3 sequence is CASSLLGGSPAYEQYF. CDR3 nucleotides: TGTGCCAGCAGTCTCCTTGGAGGGTCCCCGGCCTACGAGCAGTACTTC.

This clone was picked up one time. The chain joins TRBV14 to TRBJ2-7; TRBD1 matches 10 bases. This CDR3 has 15 residues. J was trimmed by 7 bases and V by 2 bases; bases with no gene match: 8. CDR1 and CDR2 (germline): SGHDN, FVKESK. This CDR3 reads CASSQKRTGGWEQYF. The CDR3 DNA reads TGTGCCAGCAGCCAAAAAAGGACAGGGGGATGGGAGCAGTACTTC.

The CDR3: CASNPRGIRFRSYEQYF. CDR3 DNA: TGTGCCAGCAACCCTAGAGGTATTCGGTTTCGATCCTACGAGCAGTACTTC. The chain carries TRBV28 and TRBJ2-7; D gene unclear. The V gene's germline CDR1 is MDHEN and CDR2 SYDVKM. This CDR3 region has 17 residues. Trimming took 7 bases from V and 1 from J, leaving 23 bases between them.

This clone was seen more than once but under ten times. The chain's CDR3 is CAISGTGGDNEAFF. CDR3 nucleotide sequence: TGTGCCATCAGTGGGACAGGGGGCGATAATGAAGCTTTCTTT. This rearrangement joins TRBV10-3 to TRBJ1-1; TRBD1 matches 11 bases. V lost 4 bases, J lost 7 bases, and 5 bases stayed unmatched. The CDR3 has 14 residues. Per the germline V gene, CDR1 is ENHRY and CDR2 is SYGVKD.